These T cell receptor beta chains were read from a single sample in a study of vaccination effects on CD4 cells after COVID-19. Their target antigens are unknown. The data were produced by immunoSEQ multiplex PCR, yet TCRdb's version contains in-frame clones alone and is incomplete. The table has about 45,000 clones, about 70% seen once. Sequences were derived from CD4+ T cells from PBMCs cultured without peptide, sampled before COVID-19 vaccination. Receptor source: a human donor who had a prior SARS-CoV-2 infection. Each CDR3 is given with its conserved first and last residue. A D gene is named only where the DNA matches it firmly. Where a row states a size, it is once, few, many or the class of an expanded clone; other rows omit it.

CDR3nt	CDR3aa	v_gene	j_gene	d_gene	abundance
TGTGCTAGTTTTCGCCGTGGGGGCACGTACTATGGCTACACCTTC	CASFRRGGTYYGYTF	TRBV12-5	TRBJ1-2	NA	NA
TGTGCCAGCAGCAGCACAGGAGAACACAATCAGCCCCAGCATTTT	CASSSTGEHNQPQHF	TRBV5-6	TRBJ1-5	NA	NA
TGTGCCAGTAGTAGTGTTCTAGCGGGATGGGGCGGGGAGCTGTTTTTT	CASSSVLAGWGGELFF	TRBV19	TRBJ2-2	TRBD2	NA
TGTGCCAGCAGTCAACTGGCAGCTCTTAATTCACCCCTCCACTTT	CASSQLAALNSPLHF	TRBV2	TRBJ1-6	NA	NA
TGTGCCAGCAGCTTAGTCCGTCGGGGTTCTGGAAACACCATATATTTT	CASSLVRRGSGNTIYF	TRBV7-6	TRBJ1-3	NA	NA
TGCGCCAGCAGTGATTTTGAGCGGGAGTACTACAATGAGCAGTTCTTC	CASSDFEREYYNEQFF	TRBV10-1	TRBJ2-1	TRBD2	NA
TGTGCCAGCTCACCATCCGCCGACGAAGCTTTCTTT	CASSPSADEAFF	TRBV18	TRBJ1-1	NA	once
TGTGCCAGCGGGGGAGGGGGCGTTGCCGGGGAGCTGTTTTTT	CASGGGGVAGELFF	TRBV6-6	TRBJ2-2	NA	NA
TGTGCCACCAGCAAGACCCCCACAGATACGCAGTATTTT	CATSKTPTDTQYF	TRBV15	TRBJ2-3	NA	once
TGTGCCAGCAGAACCACGGGGGCGCAAGGCTACACCTTC	CASRTTGAQGYTF	TRBV3-1/TRBV3-2	TRBJ1-2	NA	few
TGTGCCAGCAGCCGGCGGGAGGGCTTGGAAGATACGCAGTATTTT	CASSRREGLEDTQYF	TRBV11-3	TRBJ2-3	TRBD2	NA
TGCGCCAGCAGCTCCGGGACTACTCCGGGTGAGCAGTTCTTC	CASSSGTTPGEQFF	TRBV5-1	TRBJ2-1	TRBD2	NA
TGTGCCAGCTCACCACGGGCAGCGGGAGAAAATGAGCAGTTCTTC	CASSPRAAGENEQFF	TRBV18	TRBJ2-1	TRBD2	NA
TGTGCCAGCAGCTGGGGACAGACCCCAAACTACGAGCAGTACTTC	CASSWGQTPNYEQYF	TRBV5-6	TRBJ2-7	TRBD1	NA
TGCGCCAGCAGCCGTACATGGACAAACGCAGATACGCAGTATTTT	CASSRTWTNADTQYF	TRBV4-1	TRBJ2-3	NA	NA
TGTGCCAGCAGCCAAGAATGGGACAGGGTTTTTGCGGGACAGTTCTTC	CASSQEWDRVFAGQFF	TRBV3-1/TRBV3-2	TRBJ2-1	TRBD1	NA
TGTGCCAGCAGCGCCCACCCCCCGCCCTACGAGCAGTACTTC	CASSAHPPPYEQYF	TRBV9	TRBJ2-7	NA	NA
TGCGCCAGCAGTGAACAGGGGGCTTCCTACGAGCAGTACTTC	CASSEQGASYEQYF	TRBV5-1	TRBJ2-7	TRBD1	once
TGTGCTAGCAGCCTCGAGACAGGGACCGAGCAGTACTTC	CASSLETGTEQYF	TRBV7-7	TRBJ2-7	TRBD1	few
TGTGCCAGCAGCTTAGAGTGGGTCTCGGAGACCCAGTACTTC	CASSLEWVSETQYF	TRBV7-6	TRBJ2-5	NA	NA
TGTGCCAGCAGCTCCGGTTACGGCGGGGGATCTTACGAGCAGTACTTC	CASSSGYGGGSYEQYF	TRBV5-5	TRBJ2-7	TRBD2	few
TGTGCCAGCAGGCCCTCCGAGGGGGCTCGTGGAAACACCATATATTTT	CASRPSEGARGNTIYF	TRBV28	TRBJ1-3	TRBD1	NA
TGCGCCAGCAGTCAGACAGGGATCACTGAAGCTTTCTTT	CASSQTGITEAFF	TRBV5-1	TRBJ1-1	TRBD1	once
TGTGCCAGCAGCTTTTATCCGACAGTCAGCAATCAGCCCCAGCATTTT	CASSFYPTVSNQPQHF	TRBV5-5	TRBJ1-5	NA	NA
TGTGCCAGCAGCTTACTCCCTAGCGGTGGGGCCACGGCCGGGGAGCTGTTTTTT	CASSLLPSGGATAGELFF	TRBV7-6	TRBJ2-2	TRBD2	NA
TGTGCCAGCAGTCCCGATGGGAGGACCCGCGAGCAGTACTTC	CASSPDGRTREQYF	TRBV9	TRBJ2-7	NA	NA
TGTGCCATCAGTGAGTTTCCGACCAGACGGACTGAAGCTTTCTTT	CAISEFPTRRTEAFF	TRBV10-3	TRBJ1-1	NA	few
TGTGCCATCAGATTGACAGGGTCTGACTATGGCTACACCTTC	CAIRLTGSDYGYTF	TRBV10-3	TRBJ1-2	TRBD1	few
TGCGCCAGCAGCCAAGGAAGCCTAGCGGGAGGTCTCCTAATCTATGAGCAGTTCTTC	CASSQGSLAGGLLIYEQFF	TRBV4-3	TRBJ2-1	TRBD2	NA
TGTGCCTGGAGTCGGGGGGCACCCATCGAGCAGTACTTC	CAWSRGAPIEQYF	TRBV30	TRBJ2-7	NA	NA
TGCGCCAGCAGCGAGAGCGGGAGCTCCTACAATGAGCAGTTCTTC	CASSESGSSYNEQFF	TRBV4-1	TRBJ2-1	TRBD2	NA
TGTGCCAGCAGTTTATGGGCAGGGGTGTCCTACGAGCAGTACTTC	CASSLWAGVSYEQYF	TRBV28	TRBJ2-7	NA	NA
TGTGCCAGCAGCCCCCAAAGGGAAATTAAAGAGACCCAGTACTTC	CASSPQREIKETQYF	TRBV7-8	TRBJ2-5	NA	NA
TGTGCCAGCAGCCCAAATCAGGAGGTCAAACAGTACTTC	CASSPNQEVKQYF	TRBV7-9	TRBJ2-5	NA	NA